Below are 3 T cell receptor beta chains sequenced from a single sample in a study of cytomegalovirus exposure and HLA in healthy donors. Sequenced by immunoSEQ multiplex PCR; TCRdb stores in-frame clones only, minus some. The sample lists around 300,000 clones; 75% to 90% were seen once. Sequencing input: PBMCs. Every receptor here comes from a woman in her twenties or thirties in good health and CMV-seropositive.

The rearrangement links TRBV30 to TRBJ2-1; 8 positions match TRBD1. The germline CDR1 and CDR2 sequences are GTSNPN and SVGIG (reference sequence). V lost 0 bases, J lost 3 bases, and 4 bases stayed unmatched. This CDR3 has 15 amino acids. CDR3 sequence: CAWSVQGADYNEQFF. CDR3 sequence (DNA): TGTGCCTGGAGTGTTCAGGGGGCAGACTACAATGAGCAGTTCTTC. Using reference TRBV30 and TRBJ2-1 for the parts outside the CDR3, the full variable domain is SQTIHQWPATLVQPVGSPLSLECTVEGTSNPNLYWYRQAAGRGLQLLFYSVGIGQISSEVPQNLSASRPQDRQFILSSKKLLLSDSGFYLCAWSVQGADYNEQFFGPGTRLTVL.

The chain couples TRBV7-7 to TRBJ1-1; D gene unclear. V dropped 5 bases and J dropped 5 bases, with 12 bases sitting between them. The CDR3 spans 13 residues. The germline CDR1 and CDR2 sequences are SSHAT and FNYEAQ (reference sequence). Here the CDR3 reads CASSQRHGTEAFF. CDR3 in DNA: TGTGCCAGCAGCCAACGACACGGTACTGAAGCTTTCTTT.

The chain carries TRBV4-2 and TRBJ2-7; 9 nucleotides line up with TRBD1. CDR1 LGHNA and CDR2 YNFKEQ come from the germline V gene. Unmatched junction bases numbered 3, after V lost 4 bases and J lost 5 bases. The CDR3 is made up of 13 amino acids. The CDR3 reads CASSLNRGHEQYF. The CDR3 DNA follows: TGTGCCAGCAGCCTCAACAGGGGGCACGAGCAGTACTTC.